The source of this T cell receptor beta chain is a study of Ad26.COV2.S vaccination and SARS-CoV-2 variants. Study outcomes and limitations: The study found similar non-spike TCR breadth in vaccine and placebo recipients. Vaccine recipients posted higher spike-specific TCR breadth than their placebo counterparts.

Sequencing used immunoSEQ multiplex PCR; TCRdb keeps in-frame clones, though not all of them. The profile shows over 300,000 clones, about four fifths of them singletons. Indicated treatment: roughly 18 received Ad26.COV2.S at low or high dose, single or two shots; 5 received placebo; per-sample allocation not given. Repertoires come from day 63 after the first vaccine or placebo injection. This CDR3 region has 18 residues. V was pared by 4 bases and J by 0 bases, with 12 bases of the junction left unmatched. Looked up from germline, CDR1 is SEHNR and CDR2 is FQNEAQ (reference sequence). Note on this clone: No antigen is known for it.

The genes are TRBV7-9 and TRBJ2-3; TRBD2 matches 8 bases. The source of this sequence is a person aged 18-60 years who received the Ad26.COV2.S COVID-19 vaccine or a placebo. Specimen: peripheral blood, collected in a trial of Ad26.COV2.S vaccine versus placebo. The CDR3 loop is CASSSRGSSGTSTDTQYF. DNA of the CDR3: TGTGCCAGCAGCTCCCGTGGAAGTAGCGGGACTAGCACAGATACGCAGTATTTT.